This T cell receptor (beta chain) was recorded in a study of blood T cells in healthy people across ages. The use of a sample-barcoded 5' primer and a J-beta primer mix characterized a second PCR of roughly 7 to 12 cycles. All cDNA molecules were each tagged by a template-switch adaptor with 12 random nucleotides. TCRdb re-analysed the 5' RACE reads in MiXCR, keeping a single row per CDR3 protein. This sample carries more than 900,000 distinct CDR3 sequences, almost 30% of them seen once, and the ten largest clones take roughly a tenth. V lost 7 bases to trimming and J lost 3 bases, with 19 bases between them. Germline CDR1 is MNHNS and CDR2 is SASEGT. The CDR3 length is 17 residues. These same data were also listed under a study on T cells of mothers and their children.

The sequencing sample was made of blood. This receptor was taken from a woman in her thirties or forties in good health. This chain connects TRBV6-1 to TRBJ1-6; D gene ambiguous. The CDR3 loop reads CASTQRPGISYNSPLHF. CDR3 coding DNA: TGTGCCAGCACCCAACGTCCCGGCATAAGCTATAATTCACCCCTCCACTTT.